Listed here are 4 T cell receptor beta chains from one sample, sequenced in a study of T cell repertoires in cytomegalovirus infection. One entry per CDR3 protein results from TCRdb running MiXCR on the reads. The profile covers approximately 100,000 distinct CDR3 sequences, with approximately 28% appearing a single time and roughly 81% taken by the ten largest. What these receptors recognize is not known. The sequenced sample was CD8+ T cells from cultured PBMCs, obtained from culture after CMV antigen stimulation. The receptors derive from a human donor in good health (CMV status not recorded). Some clones in this sample may be carry-over from other donors' samples.

The chain is built from TRBV19 and TRBJ1-3; 7 positions agree with TRBD1. The germline CDR1 and CDR2 sequences are LNHDA and SQIVND (reference sequence). The CDR3 length is 13 residues. V dropped 9 bases and J dropped 2; count of bases not matched to a gene: 4. The CDR3, as DNA: TGTGCCAGCCAGGGGGGAACTGGAAACACCATATATTTT. Translated: CASQGGTGNTIYF.

The table lists this clonotype with many counts. The chain links TRBV4-1 to TRBJ1-6; D is perhaps TRBD1 (6 bases). The CDR3 totals 13 residues. The V end lost 8 bases, the J end lost 4 bases, and 9 bases lay between the germline ends. Germline CDR1 reads MGHRA; CDR2 reads YSYEKL. DNA of the CDR3: TGCGCCAGCGGGACACCTTATAATTCACCCCTCCACTTT. Translation gives CASGTPYNSPLHF.

This clonotype has only a few counts. V and J are TRBV28 and TRBJ1-2; D is unresolved. V gave up 5 bases and J gave up 4 bases, with 20 bases separating them. This CDR3 is 16 amino acids long. CDR1 and CDR2 (germline): MDHEN, SYDVKM. The CDR3 loop reads CASSPFSDSPTYGYTF. The CDR3, as DNA: TGTGCCAGCAGTCCCTTCTCGGACTCACCTACCTATGGCTACACCTTC.

This clonotype showed up just a few times. V gene TRBV7-9 combines with J gene TRBJ2-3; perhaps TRBD1 as D (5 bases). Germline V CDR1 and CDR2: SEHNR, FQNEAQ (reference sequence). Deletions cut 2 bases from V and 6 bases from J, with 12 bases between. This CDR3 comprises 14 residues. The CDR3 is CASSLIRVWDTQYF. In DNA form, the CDR3 reads TGTGCCAGCAGCTTAATCAGGGTATGGGATACGCAGTATTTT.